The entry below gives a single TCR beta chain sequence along with its context. The data originate from a study of blood T cell repertoires in COVID-19. Whole-study context: Nucleic acid was either cDNA or gDNA, and it came from T cells, B-cell-depleted T cells, or PBMCs.

The germline CDR1 and CDR2 sequences are SGHTA and FQGTGA. The CDR3 has 15 amino acids. Between the trimmed V and J ends, which lost 6 bases and 4 bases, there was a span of 15 bases. In the authors' workflow: Amplification with reference gene primers provided the estimates of nucleated cell counts. Sequencing was performed with immunoSEQ multiplex PCR; in TCRdb, only in-frame clones are kept and a portion is missing. V and J calls and clone size are copied from that table; D and trimming were computed from the DNA. The table shows 59,000 or so clones, with more than 75% occurring only once. This TCR was sampled from a human donor in a cohort sampled during active COVID-19. Sequenced input: peripheral blood. J is TRBJ2-2 and V is TRBV7-3, with D possibly TRBD2 on 6 matching bases. CDR3 sequence: CASSQGTAGTGELFF. DNA of the CDR3: TGTGCCAGCAGTCAAGGGACTGCCGGCACCGGGGAGCTGTTTTTT.